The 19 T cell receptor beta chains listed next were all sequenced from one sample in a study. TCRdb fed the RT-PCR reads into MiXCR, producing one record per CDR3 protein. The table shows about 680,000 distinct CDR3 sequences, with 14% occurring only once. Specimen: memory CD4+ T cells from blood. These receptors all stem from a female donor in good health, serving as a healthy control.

The CDR3 here is CSARAGGQVAFGYTF. In nucleotides, the CDR3 is TGCAGTGCTAGAGCCGGGGGACAGGTTGCGTTTGGCTACACCTTC. The chain recombines TRBV20-1 with TRBJ1-2, with 8 bases identical to TRBD1. The CDR3 spans 15 residues. V was clipped by 1 base and J by 7 bases; unmatched bases: 11. Germline CDR1 and CDR2: DFQATT and SNEGSKA (reference sequence).

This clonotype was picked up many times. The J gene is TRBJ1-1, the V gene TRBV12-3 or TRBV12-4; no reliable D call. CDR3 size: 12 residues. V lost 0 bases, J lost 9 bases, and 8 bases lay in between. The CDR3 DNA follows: TGTGCCAGCAGTTTAGCGGTGACACAAGCTTTCTTT. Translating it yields CASSLAVTQAFF.

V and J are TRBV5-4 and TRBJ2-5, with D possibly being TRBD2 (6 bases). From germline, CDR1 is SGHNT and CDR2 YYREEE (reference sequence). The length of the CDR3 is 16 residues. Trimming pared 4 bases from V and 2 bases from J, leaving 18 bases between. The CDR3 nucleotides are TGTGCCAGCAGCAATCCCGTCTTCGGGGGACAAGAGACCCAGTACTTC. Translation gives CASSNPVFGGQETQYF.

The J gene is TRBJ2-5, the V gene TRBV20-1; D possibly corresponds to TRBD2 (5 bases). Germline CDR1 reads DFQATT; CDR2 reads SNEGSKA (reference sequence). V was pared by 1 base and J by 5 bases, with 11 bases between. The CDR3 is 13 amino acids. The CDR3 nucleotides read TGCAGTGCTAGAGCTAAATCGGGGGAGACCCAGTACTTC. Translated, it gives CSARAKSGETQYF.

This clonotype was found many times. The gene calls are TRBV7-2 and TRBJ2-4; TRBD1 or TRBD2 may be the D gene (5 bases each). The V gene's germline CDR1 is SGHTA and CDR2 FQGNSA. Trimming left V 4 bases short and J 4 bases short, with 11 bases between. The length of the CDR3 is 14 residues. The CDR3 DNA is TGTGCCAGCAGCTGGGGTGGGGGTAAAAACATTCAGTACTTC. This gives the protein CASSWGGGKNIQYF. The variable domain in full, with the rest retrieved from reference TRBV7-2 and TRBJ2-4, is GAGVSQSPSNKVTEKGKDVELRCDPISGHTALYWYRQSLGQGLEFLIYFQGNSAPDKSGLPSDRFSAERTGGSVSTLTIQRTQQEDSAVYLCASSWGGGKNIQYFGAGTRLSVL.

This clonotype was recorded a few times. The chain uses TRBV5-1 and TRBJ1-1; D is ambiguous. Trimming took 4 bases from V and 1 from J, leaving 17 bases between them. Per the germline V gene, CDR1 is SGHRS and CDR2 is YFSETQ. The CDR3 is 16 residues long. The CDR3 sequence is CASSVGLRDSNTEAFF. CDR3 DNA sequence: TGCGCCAGCAGCGTAGGACTACGGGATTCGAACACTGAAGCTTTCTTT. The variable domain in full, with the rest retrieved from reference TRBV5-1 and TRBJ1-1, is KAGVTQTPRYLIKTRGQQVTLSCSPISGHRSVSWYQQTPGQGLQFLFEYFSETQRNKGNFPGRFSGRQFSNSRSEMNVSTLELGDSALYLCASSVGLRDSNTEAFFGQGTRLTVV.

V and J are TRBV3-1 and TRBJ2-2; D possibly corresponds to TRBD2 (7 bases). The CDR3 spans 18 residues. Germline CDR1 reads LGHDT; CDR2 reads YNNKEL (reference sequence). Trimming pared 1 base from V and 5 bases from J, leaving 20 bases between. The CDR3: CASSQGQAGARLTGELFF. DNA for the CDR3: TGTGCCAGCAGCCAAGGCCAGGCGGGGGCCCGTTTGACCGGGGAGCTGTTTTTT.

The CDR3 bases are TGCAGTGCCCCAGCCCCCGGGCGGGGAGACACCATATATTTT. The encoded protein is CSAPAPGRGDTIYF. V and J are TRBV20-1 and TRBJ1-3, with no clear D. The V gene's germline CDR1 is DFQATT and CDR2 SNEGSKA (reference sequence). The CDR3 has 14 residues. V shed 6 bases and J shed 8 bases, with 20 bases lying between them.

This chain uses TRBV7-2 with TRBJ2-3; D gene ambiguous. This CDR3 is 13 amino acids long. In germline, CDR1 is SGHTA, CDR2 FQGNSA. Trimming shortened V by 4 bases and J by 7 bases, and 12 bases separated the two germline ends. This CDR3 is CASSSGLFYTQYF. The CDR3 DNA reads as TGTGCCAGCAGCTCTGGATTATTTTATACGCAGTATTTT. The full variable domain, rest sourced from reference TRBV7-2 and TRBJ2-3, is GAGVSQSPSNKVTEKGKDVELRCDPISGHTALYWYRQSLGQGLEFLIYFQGNSAPDKSGLPSDRFSAERTGGSVSTLTIQRTQQEDSAVYLCASSSGLFYTQYFGPGTRLTVL.

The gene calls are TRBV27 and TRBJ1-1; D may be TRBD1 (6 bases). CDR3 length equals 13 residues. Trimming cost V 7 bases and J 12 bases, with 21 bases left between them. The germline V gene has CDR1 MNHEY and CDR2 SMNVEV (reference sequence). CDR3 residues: CASTGQSSFRTFF. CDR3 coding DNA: TGTGCCAGCACGGGACAAAGCAGTTTCAGAACTTTCTTT.

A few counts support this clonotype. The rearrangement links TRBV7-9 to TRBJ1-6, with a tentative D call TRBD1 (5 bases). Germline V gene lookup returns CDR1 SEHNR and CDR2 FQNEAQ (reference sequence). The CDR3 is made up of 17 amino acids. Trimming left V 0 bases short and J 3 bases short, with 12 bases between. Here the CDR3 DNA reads TGTGCCAGCAGCTTAGCAGGTCGGGGGGACTATAATTCACCCCTCCACTTT. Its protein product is CASSLAGRGDYNSPLHF.

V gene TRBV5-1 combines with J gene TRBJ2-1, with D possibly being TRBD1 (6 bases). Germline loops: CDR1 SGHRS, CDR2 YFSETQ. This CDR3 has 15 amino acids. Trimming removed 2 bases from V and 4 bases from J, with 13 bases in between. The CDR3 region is CASSLTLTGYNEQFF. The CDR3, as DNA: TGCGCCAGCAGCTTAACCCTGACAGGTTACAATGAGCAGTTCTTC.

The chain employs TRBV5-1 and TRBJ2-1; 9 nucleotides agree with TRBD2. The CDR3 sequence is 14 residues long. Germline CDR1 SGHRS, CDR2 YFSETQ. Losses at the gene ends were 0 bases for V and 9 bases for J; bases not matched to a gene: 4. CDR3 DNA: TGCGCCAGCAGCTTGGTAGCGGGAGTAGTTGAGCAGTTCTTC. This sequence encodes CASSLVAGVVEQFF.

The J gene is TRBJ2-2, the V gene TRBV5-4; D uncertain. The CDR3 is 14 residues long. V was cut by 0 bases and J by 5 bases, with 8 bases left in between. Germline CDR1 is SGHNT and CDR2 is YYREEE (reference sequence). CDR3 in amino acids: CASSLDSGTGELFF. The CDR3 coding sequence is TGTGCCAGCAGCTTGGATTCTGGGACCGGGGAGCTGTTTTTT.

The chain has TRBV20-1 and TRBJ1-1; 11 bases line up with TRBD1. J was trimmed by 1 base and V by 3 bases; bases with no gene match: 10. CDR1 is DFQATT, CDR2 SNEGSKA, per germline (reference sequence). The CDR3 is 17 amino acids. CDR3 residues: CSASFGTGGRRNTEAFF. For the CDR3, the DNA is TGCAGTGCTAGTTTTGGGACAGGGGGTCGTAGGAACACTGAAGCTTTCTTT.

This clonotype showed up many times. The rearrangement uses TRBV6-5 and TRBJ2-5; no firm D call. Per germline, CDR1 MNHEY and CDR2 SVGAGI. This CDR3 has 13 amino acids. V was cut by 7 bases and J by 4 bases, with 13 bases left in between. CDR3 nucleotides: TGTGCCAGCAAGGGCGGTTCAGGAGAGACCCAGTACTTC. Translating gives CASKGGSGETQYF.

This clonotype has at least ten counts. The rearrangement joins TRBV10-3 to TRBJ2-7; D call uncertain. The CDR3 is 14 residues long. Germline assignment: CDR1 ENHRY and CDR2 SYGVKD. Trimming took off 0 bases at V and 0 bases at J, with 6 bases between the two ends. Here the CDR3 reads CAISESMASYEQYF. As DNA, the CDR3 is TGTGCCATCAGTGAGTCCATGGCCTCCTACGAGCAGTACTTC.

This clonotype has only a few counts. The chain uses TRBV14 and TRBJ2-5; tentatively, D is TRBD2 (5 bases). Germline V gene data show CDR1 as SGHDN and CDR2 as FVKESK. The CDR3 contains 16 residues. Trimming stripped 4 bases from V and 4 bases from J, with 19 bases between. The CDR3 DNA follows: TGTGCCAGCAGCCGGGGAGTACAGCGCAGCCGAGAGACCCAGTACTTC. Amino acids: CASSRGVQRSRETQYF.

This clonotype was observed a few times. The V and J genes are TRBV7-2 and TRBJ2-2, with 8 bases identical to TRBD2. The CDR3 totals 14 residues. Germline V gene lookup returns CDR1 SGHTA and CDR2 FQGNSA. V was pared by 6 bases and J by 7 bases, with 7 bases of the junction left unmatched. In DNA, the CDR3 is TGTGCCAGCAGACGGGGGGGTTCCTTCGGGGAGCTGTTTTTT. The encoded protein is CASRRGGSFGELFF.